This is a list of T cell receptor beta chains from one sample in a study of shared clonotypes between healthy human individuals. Method: immunoSEQ multiplex PCR; TCRdb's copy keeps in-frame clones and lacks some. The sample shows around 1 million clones, 76% of them seen only once. Specimen: memory CD4+ T cells sorted from blood. The receptors stem from a man aged 18 to 30 in good health. Both conserved end residues are part of each CDR3. The order of the fields is J gene, V gene, D gene, clone size, CDR3 protein, CDR3 DNA. The D gene is left open where the match is weak. Clone size appears in some rows only: once, few, many, or a class for an expanded clone.

TRBJ1-2	TRBV5-1	NA	many	CASSLGDYGYTF	TGCGCCAGCAGCTTGGGGGACTATGGCTACACCTTC
TRBJ2-7	TRBV4-1	TRBD2	NA	CASSQEGGRPSYEQYF	TGCGCCAGCAGCCAAGAAGGCGGGAGGCCCTCCTACGAGCAGTACTTC
TRBJ2-7	TRBV5-1	TRBD1	NA	CASSLGGQGIGGVDEQYF	TGCGCCAGCAGCTTGGGAGGACAGGGGATAGGAGGAGTGGACGAGCAGTACTTC
TRBJ1-4	TRBV11-2	NA	few	CASSLNSGRSNEKLFF	TGTGCCAGCAGCTTAAACTCCGGACGGAGTAATGAAAAACTGTTTTTT
TRBJ2-7	TRBV28	NA	NA	CASSFMWGDNYEQYF	TGTGCCAGCAGTTTTATGTGGGGGGACAACTACGAGCAGTACTTC
TRBJ2-4	TRBV13	TRBD2	NA	CASSSSGGAKNIQYF	TGTGCCAGCAGCTCTAGCGGGGGAGCCAAAAACATTCAGTACTTC
TRBJ2-6	TRBV27	NA	NA	CASSYSSGANVLTF	TGTGCCAGCAGTTACTCCTCTGGGGCCAACGTCCTGACTTTC
TRBJ1-4	TRBV2	NA	NA	CASRELTGEEKLFF	TGTGCCAGCAGGGAGCTAACCGGGGAGGAAAAACTGTTTTTT
TRBJ2-7	TRBV5-1	NA	NA	CASSLTGSATYEQYF	TGCGCCAGCAGCTTGACAGGGAGTGCCACCTACGAGCAGTACTTC
TRBJ1-1	TRBV30	NA	NA	CASLTKGVGFTEAFF	TGTGCCTCCCTGACTAAAGGGGTTGGATTCACTGAAGCTTTCTTT
TRBJ2-7	TRBV6-1	TRBD1	NA	CATLPDRGTYEQYF	TGTGCCACCCTCCCAGACAGGGGCACCTACGAGCAGTACTTC
TRBJ1-4	TRBV30	NA	once	CAWSRRMEGELFF	TGTGCCTGGTCCAGGAGGATGGAGGGTGAACTGTTTTTT
TRBJ2-1	TRBV19	NA	few	CATGRGPRDEQFF	TGTGCCACAGGCAGGGGCCCCCGGGATGAGCAGTTCTTC
TRBJ2-1	TRBV5-1	TRBD1	NA	CASSLGQGTNEQFF	TGCGCCAGCAGCTTGGGACAGGGGACAAATGAGCAGTTCTTC
TRBJ2-3	TRBV7-9	NA	NA	CASSVRSRPSSTDTQYF	TGTGCCAGCAGCGTAAGGTCTCGGCCATCTAGCACAGATACGCAGTATTTT
TRBJ2-7	TRBV11-2	TRBD1	NA	CASSGYGTGMGEQYF	TGTGCCAGCAGCGGCTACGGGACAGGGATGGGGGAGCAGTACTTC
TRBJ2-2	TRBV5-1	NA	few	CASSRDLGAGELFF	TGCGCCAGCAGCCGGGACCTCGGGGCCGGGGAGCTGTTTTTT
TRBJ2-7	TRBV7-2	NA	few	CASSLGVSYEQYF	TGTGCCAGCAGTCTAGGGGTTTCCTACGAGCAGTACTTC
TRBJ2-7	TRBV11-2	NA	NA	CASTRTRAGEQYF	TGTGCCAGCACCCGCACCCGGGCTGGCGAGCAGTACTTC
TRBJ2-7	TRBV19	NA	NA	CASSIGPAGYEQYF	TGTGCCAGTAGTATCGGGCCAGCAGGGTACGAGCAGTACTTC
TRBJ2-7	TRBV7-7	TRBD2	NA	CASSHISGGSYEQYF	TGTGCTAGCAGCCATATTAGCGGGGGGTCCTACGAGCAGTACTTC
TRBJ1-2	TRBV25-1	NA	NA	CASSAPGTLNYGYTF	TGTGCCAGCAGCGCACCCGGGACTCTTAACTATGGCTACACCTTC
TRBJ2-3	TRBV5-1	NA	NA	CASSRDSSTDTQYF	TGCGCCAGCAGTCGTGACTCTAGCACAGATACGCAGTATTTT
TRBJ2-3	TRBV18	NA	NA	CASSPQLGVATDTQYF	TGTGCCAGCTCACCACAACTGGGGGTGGCCACAGATACGCAGTATTTT
TRBJ2-5	TRBV15	NA	NA	CATSRPEETQYF	TGTGCCACCAGCAGACCCGAAGAGACCCAGTACTTC
TRBJ2-5	TRBV12-5	NA	NA	CASGLVSSQETQYF	TGTGCTAGTGGTTTGGTAAGCAGCCAAGAGACCCAGTACTTC
TRBJ2-3	TRBV10-3	NA	NA	CAISVGGQTDTQYF	TGTGCCATCAGTGTCGGGGGGCAGACAGATACGCAGTATTTT
TRBJ2-4	TRBV4-1	NA	NA	CASSQVRGSQAKNIQYF	TGCGCCAGCAGCCAAGTAAGGGGGAGTCAAGCCAAAAACATTCAGTACTTC
TRBJ2-1	TRBV30	NA	NA	CAWSVNAYNEQFF	TGTGCCTGGAGTGTAAACGCATACAATGAGCAGTTCTTC
TRBJ1-4	TRBV5-5	NA	NA	CASSFVLNEKLFF	TGTGCCAGCAGCTTCGTCCTAAATGAAAAACTGTTTTTT
TRBJ1-1	TRBV7-9	NA	NA	CASSLRENTEAFF	TGTGCCAGCAGCCTGCGGGAGAACACTGAAGCTTTCTTT
TRBJ2-5	TRBV7-2	TRBD2	NA	CASSLGRAQETQYF	TGTGCCAGCAGCTTGGGGAGGGCTCAAGAGACCCAGTACTTC
TRBJ2-2	TRBV6-6	NA	NA	CASSYVNTGELFF	TGTGCCAGCAGTTACGTAAACACCGGGGAGCTGTTTTTT
TRBJ2-3	TRBV30	TRBD2	NA	CAWSGGAPDTQYF	TGTGCCTGGAGCGGGGGGGCCCCAGATACGCAGTATTTT
TRBJ2-6	TRBV27	NA	once	CASNRDLSTGANVLTF	TGTGCCAGCAACCGGGACCTCTCGACCGGGGCCAACGTCCTGACTTTC
TRBJ2-7	TRBV27	NA	NA	CASSFRGGSSYEQYF	TGTGCCAGCAGTTTTAGGGGGGGCAGCTCCTACGAGCAGTACTTC
TRBJ2-1	TRBV12-2	NA	NA	CASRLPLREAYNEQFF	TGTGCAAGTCGCTTACCGCTCAGGGAAGCCTACAATGAGCAGTTCTTC
TRBJ1-6	TRBV5-1	NA	NA	CASREGFSNSPLHF	TGCGCCTCTAGGGAGGGTTTTAGTAATTCACCCCTCCACTTT
TRBJ2-1	TRBV11-2	NA	NA	CASSLAGPSSYNEQFF	TGTGCCAGCAGCTTAGCGGGCCCGAGCTCCTACAATGAGCAGTTCTTC
TRBJ2-3	TRBV7-2	TRBD2	NA	CASSPWRLAGTTLPDTQYF	TGTGCCAGCAGCCCTTGGAGGCTAGCGGGAACCACACTCCCAGATACGCAGTATTTT
TRBJ2-3	TRBV30	TRBD2	NA	CAWSLRESFSDTQYF	TGTGCCTGGAGCTTGCGGGAGAGTTTCTCAGATACGCAGTATTTT
TRBJ2-7	TRBV5-6	TRBD1	NA	CASSLPGGWNEQYF	TGTGCCAGCAGCTTACCAGGGGGCTGGAACGAGCAGTACTTC
TRBJ2-3	TRBV7-2	NA	NA	CASRDFLTDTQYF	TGTGCCAGCAGGGACTTTCTCACAGATACGCAGTATTTT
TRBJ2-1	TRBV10-3	TRBD2	few	CAIMPSTSGNYNEQFF	TGTGCCATCATGCCGTCGACTAGCGGGAACTACAATGAGCAGTTCTTC
TRBJ1-1	TRBV5-1	NA	once	CASSLAGVSTEAFF	TGCGCCAGCAGCTTGGCCGGGGTGAGCACTGAAGCTTTCTTT
TRBJ2-7	TRBV7-8	TRBD2	NA	CASSSRRPGLAGDYEQYF	TGTGCCAGCAGCTCCCGCAGACCGGGACTAGCGGGAGACTACGAGCAGTACTTC
TRBJ2-1	TRBV13	TRBD2	NA	CATAGTSGSHEQFF	TGTGCCACCGCGGGGACTAGCGGGAGCCATGAGCAGTTCTTC
TRBJ2-2	TRBV7-2	TRBD2	NA	CASSLESGAGTGELFF	TGTGCCAGCAGCTTAGAGTCGGGAGCGGGAACCGGGGAGCTGTTTTTT
TRBJ2-5	TRBV11-2	NA	NA	CASSLESGVWAQYF	TGTGCCAGCAGCTTAGAATCGGGGGTGTGGGCCCAGTACTTC
TRBJ2-1	TRBV5-4	TRBD2	NA	CASSLGGGGSYNEQFF	TGTGCCAGCAGCTTGGGTGGCGGGGGCTCCTACAATGAGCAGTTCTTC
TRBJ1-1	TRBV30	TRBD1	few	CAWSVREGAWTEAFF	TGTGCCTGGAGTGTACGGGAGGGGGCTTGGACTGAAGCTTTCTTT
TRBJ2-7	TRBV10-2	TRBD2	many	CASSDLAGGPGEQYF	TGCGCCAGCAGTGATTTGGCGGGAGGGCCGGGCGAGCAGTACTTC
TRBJ1-1	TRBV19	NA	NA	CASRVEEMNTEAFF	TGTGCCAGTAGGGTCGAGGAGATGAACACTGAAGCTTTCTTT
TRBJ1-2	TRBV30	NA	NA	CAWKVGGVGYGYTF	TGTGCCTGGAAGGTGGGTGGAGTCGGCTATGGCTACACCTTC
TRBJ1-6	TRBV30	NA	NA	CAWSVPAGRGSPLHF	TGTGCCTGGAGTGTACCTGCGGGAAGGGGTTCACCCCTCCACTTT